These 32 T cell receptor beta chains were sequenced from one sample in a study of T cells in Graves' hyperthyroidism and ophthalmopathy. Authors of the study amplified TCR beta CDR3 regions from RNA transcripts. HTBI primers drove first-round RT-PCR of the TCR CDR3. TCRdb called the multiplex PCR reads again in MiXCR, with one record for every CDR3 protein. The data hold approximately 220,000 distinct CDR3 sequences, with around 18% observed a single time. Sequenced material: blood. Receptors were obtained from a man aged 40-50 years with Graves' hyperthyroidism.

There are many counts of this clonotype. This sequence joins TRBV11-2 and TRBJ2-6; 7 positions agree with TRBD1. After removal of 5 bases from V and 4 bases from J, the junction contained 5 bases not matched to a gene. The germline gives CDR1 SGHAT, CDR2 FQNNGV. There are 15 residues in the CDR3. In nucleotides, the CDR3 is TGTGCCAGCAGCGTTACAGGGGTAGGGGCCAACGTCCTGACTTTC. Encoded protein: CASSVTGVGANVLTF.

This clonotype was seen many times. V and J are TRBV27 and TRBJ1-6; D not resolved. The germline CDR1 and CDR2 sequences are MNHEY and SMNVEV (reference sequence). The CDR3 is 15 amino acids. Trimming removed 3 bases from V and 9 bases from J, with 15 bases in between. The chain's CDR3 is CASSFSPPLGSPLHF. The DNA of the CDR3 is TGTGCCAGCAGTTTTAGCCCCCCTCTTGGTTCACCCCTCCACTTT.

At least ten counts were recorded for this clonotype. The genes are TRBV2 and TRBJ2-1; possible D gene TRBD1, 5 bases. Germline lookup yields CDR1 SNHLY and CDR2 FYNNEI. The CDR3 runs to 12 residues. V gave up 5 bases and J gave up 10 bases, with 12 bases separating them. DNA for the CDR3: TGTGCCAGCAGTTTACAGGCTCGCGAGCAGTTCTTC. Translating it yields CASSLQAREQFF.

This clonotype was seen repeatedly, ten times or more. The junction differs from germline at one of its ends, possibly a read error. The chain recombines TRBV18 with TRBJ1-1; the D gene is possibly TRBD1 (6 bases). The germline V gene has CDR1 KGHSH and CDR2 LQKENI. CDR3 length: 15 residues. DNA of the CDR3: TGTGCCAGCTCTCCACAGGGCGCCATGAACACTGAAGCTTTCTTT. Its protein is CASSPQGAMNTEAFF.

The V and J genes are TRBV24-1 and TRBJ2-3; D call uncertain. Trimming left V 9 bases short and J 9 bases short, with 12 bases between. This CDR3 region has 11 residues. Germline V gene lookup returns CDR1 KGHDR and CDR2 SFDVKD. In DNA form, the CDR3 reads TGTGCCACCGTTCAAGGGCTGACGCAGTATTTT. This encodes CATVQGLTQYF.

The CDR3 DNA follows: TGTGCCAGCAGCTTGGACGTTATGGGCTACACCTTC. Translated: CASSLDVMGYTF. The chain joins TRBV5-5 to TRBJ1-2; no clear D. Germline assignment: CDR1 SGHKS and CDR2 YYEKEE (reference sequence). V was cut by 0 bases and J by 8 bases, with 8 bases left in between. This CDR3 spans 12 amino acids.

This clonotype was seen repeatedly, ten times or more. The chain combines TRBV5-1 with TRBJ2-1; TRBD1 agrees at 10 bases. Germline loops: CDR1 SGHRS, CDR2 YFSETQ. The CDR3 totals 14 residues. The junction had 5 bases not matched to a gene; V was cut back by 5 bases and J by 6 bases. Written as DNA, the CDR3 is TGCGCCAGCAGTGGGACAGGGGCCCCCAATGAGCAGTTCTTC. It yields the protein CASSGTGAPNEQFF. Full variable domain (remainder filled in from reference TRBV5-1 and TRBJ2-1): KAGVTQTPRYLIKTRGQQVTLSCSPISGHRSVSWYQQTPGQGLQFLFEYFSETQRNKGNFPGRFSGRQFSNSRSEMNVSTLELGDSALYLCASSGTGAPNEQFFGPGTRLTVL.

A few counts support this clonotype. The V and J genes are TRBV9 and TRBJ1-3; D gene ambiguous. Germline values: CDR1 SGDLS, CDR2 YYNGEE. The CDR3 covers 14 residues. Trimming cost V 1 base and J 3 bases, with 8 bases left between them. In DNA form, the CDR3 reads TGTGCCAGCAGCGTATCCAGTGTTGGAAACACCATATATTTT. Encoded protein: CASSVSSVGNTIYF.

This clonotype has a count of ten or more. CDR3 sequence: CASSGTYRRGEKLFF. The DNA for the CDR3 is TGTGCCAGCTCAGGGACGTACCGACGAGGGGAAAAACTGTTTTTT. The rearrangement joins TRBV18 to TRBJ1-4; a possible D gene is TRBD1 (5 bases). The V end lost 5 bases, the J end lost 8 bases, and 18 bases lay between the germline ends. Germline CDR1 and CDR2: KGHSH and LQKENI. The CDR3 is made up of 15 amino acids.

This clonotype was recorded many times. The CDR3 reads CAWSVWGANVLTF. CDR3 DNA: TGTGCCTGGAGTGTATGGGGGGCCAACGTCCTGACTTTC. The V gene is TRBV30, the J gene TRBJ2-6; D is undetermined. The CDR3 covers 13 residues. Trimming left V 0 bases short and J 4 bases short, with 4 bases between. Germline CDR1 GTSNPN, CDR2 SVGIG (reference sequence).

The chain is built from TRBV19 and TRBJ2-3; 10 nucleotides agree with TRBD1. Germline values: CDR1 LNHDA, CDR2 SQIVND (reference sequence). The CDR3 is made up of 18 amino acids. V trimming: 3 bases; J trimming: 3 bases; junction bases outside the gene matches: 12. The CDR3 reads CASSMLWSLGQGTDTQYF. The CDR3 DNA is TGTGCCAGTAGTATGCTTTGGTCCTTGGGACAGGGGACAGATACGCAGTATTTT.

This clonotype occurred a few times. A read error may be the cause here, since a much bigger clone is one base away. The chain has TRBV2 and TRBJ2-2; D uncertain. The CDR3 loop spans 13 amino acids. Germline-derived CDR1 and CDR2 are SNHLY and FYNNEI. The V and J ends lost 6 bases and 3 bases respectively, with 8 bases between them. CDR3 sequence (DNA): TGTGCCAGCAGCCTAACATACACCGGGGAGCTGTTTTTT. Translation gives CASSLTYTGELFF.

This clonotype was observed many times. The V call is TRBV2, the J call TRBJ1-5; D gene uncertain. Between the trimmed V and J ends, which lost 5 bases and 4 bases, there was a span of 15 bases. The germline CDR1 and CDR2 sequences are SNHLY and FYNNEI. The CDR3 runs 15 residues. The DNA for the CDR3 is TGTGCCAGCAGTAACCCGGACGAACTAAATCAGCCCCAGCATTTT. Protein sequence: CASSNPDELNQPQHF.

In regard to this clonotype: With a much larger clone just one base away, this may be a read error. V is TRBV10-3 and J is TRBJ2-3; 8 bases line up with TRBD2. V was clipped by 0 bases and J by 1 base; unmatched bases: 12. The length of the CDR3 is 19 residues. Looked up from germline, CDR1 is ENHRY and CDR2 is SYGVKD. In DNA, the CDR3 is TGTGCCATCAGTGAGTCGAAGGTCGGGGGGGTGTCGGGCACAGATACGCAGTATTTT. Protein product: CAISESKVGGVSGTDTQYF.

Ten or more counts support this clonotype. The chain recombines TRBV20-1 with TRBJ2-5; TRBD2 matches at 13 bases. The V gene end was trimmed by 0 bases and the J gene end by 5 bases; junction bases not matched to a gene: 9. From germline, CDR1 is DFQATT and CDR2 SNEGSKA (reference sequence). The CDR3 is 17 amino acids. The CDR3 is CSARDRRTSGGWETQYF. The CDR3 nucleotides read TGCAGTGCTAGAGATCGAAGGACTAGCGGGGGATGGGAGACCCAGTACTTC.

This clonotype was picked up many times. The CDR3 here is CASSFKGQGIPYEQYF. The CDR3 DNA reads TGTGCCAGCAGTTTCAAGGGACAGGGGATACCCTACGAGCAGTACTTC. The chain couples TRBV27 to TRBJ2-7, with TRBD1 identical over 10 bases. V dropped 3 bases and J dropped 2; count of bases not matched to a gene: 7. Germline CDR1 and CDR2: MNHEY and SMNVEV (reference sequence). The CDR3 is made up of 16 amino acids.

This clonotype was observed at least ten times. The chain is built from TRBV27 and TRBJ2-1; tentative D call: TRBD1 (7 bases). Germline lookup yields CDR1 MNHEY and CDR2 SMNVEV (reference sequence). V was pared by 6 bases and J by 4 bases, with 16 bases between. The CDR3 sequence is 15 residues long. CDR3 in DNA: TGTGCCAGCAGCTCACGCGGGACAGTATACAATGAGCAGTTCTTC. It yields the protein CASSSRGTVYNEQFF.

In its sample, this clonotype was seen many times. The CDR3 loop reads CASSLTGGGQSYNEQFF. DNA of the CDR3: TGTGCCAGCAGTTTAACGGGCGGGGGCCAGTCATACAATGAGCAGTTCTTC. The chain couples TRBV12-3 or TRBV12-4 to TRBJ2-1, with D tentatively TRBD2 (7 bases). The CDR3 consists of 17 residues. Deletions cut 2 bases from V and 4 bases from J, with 18 bases between.

Details on this clonotype: Compared with germline, one end of the junction differs, possibly owing to a read error. This sequence joins TRBV5-1 and TRBJ2-2; maybe TRBD2 (5 bases). The CDR3 runs 15 residues. Germline V gives CDR1 SGHRS, CDR2 YFSETQ. The DNA of the CDR3 is TGCGCCAGCGGCTTGGTCCGGACTGGGGCCGGGGAGCTGTTTTTT. It encodes CASGLVRTGAGELFF.

This clonotype was picked up a small number of times. The V call is TRBV7-3, the J call TRBJ2-2; 11 positions agree with TRBD2. J lost 4 bases, V lost 5 bases, and 3 bases had no gene match. CDR1 and CDR2 from the germline V gene are SGHTA and FQGTGA. The CDR3 length is 15 residues. The CDR3 coding sequence is TGTGCCAGCAGCCGACTAGCGGGGACCACCGGGGAGCTGTTTTTT. It yields the protein CASSRLAGTTGELFF.

This clonotype was counted at least ten times. The rearrangement joins TRBV7-2 to TRBJ2-7; D is possibly TRBD1 or TRBD2 (6 bases each). CDR1 and CDR2 (germline): SGHTA, FQGNSA. V was pared by 2 bases and J by 2 bases, with 10 bases between. The CDR3 covers 14 residues. The CDR3 DNA reads TGTGCCAGCAGCTTATTAGGGGGGACCTACGAGCAGTACTTC. It encodes CASSLLGGTYEQYF.

Ten or more counts support this clonotype. In DNA, the CDR3 is TGCAGTGCTAGAGAAGGGTCGGCCGGCGGTGAGCAGTTCTTC. The encoded protein is CSAREGSAGGEQFF. J is TRBJ2-1 and V is TRBV20-1; D unclear. The CDR3 totals 14 residues. CDR1 and CDR2 (germline): DFQATT, SNEGSKA (reference sequence). Trimming took off 0 bases at V and 9 bases at J, with 15 bases between the two ends.

The table lists this clonotype with many counts. The chain joins TRBV7-8 to TRBJ2-2; weak D call: TRBD1 (5 bases). V shed 5 bases and J shed 4 bases, with 14 bases lying between them. The CDR3 spans 15 residues. From germline, CDR1 is SGHVS and CDR2 FQNEAQ. CDR3 in amino acids: CASSPRTGGTGELFF. CDR3 bases: TGTGCCAGCAGCCCCCGAACAGGTGGCACCGGGGAGCTGTTTTTT.

The rearrangement joins TRBV11-2 to TRBJ2-5; TRBD2 aligns across 8 bases. J gave up 5 bases and V 4 bases, and 18 bases lay outside the gene matches. This CDR3 contains 18 residues. The germline CDR1 and CDR2 sequences are SGHAT and FQNNGV. The CDR3 nucleotides are TGTGCCAGCAGCTCGTACCCGTATGGGGAGCTAGCGGGTGAGACCCAGTACTTC. It yields the protein CASSSYPYGELAGETQYF.

In this sample, this clonotype turned up a few times. The chain carries TRBV19 and TRBJ1-1, with D perhaps TRBD1 (6 bases). Germline V gives CDR1 LNHDA, CDR2 SQIVND (reference sequence). This CDR3 has 15 amino acids. Trimming took off 4 bases at V and 3 bases at J, with 15 bases between the two ends. Here the CDR3 DNA reads TGTGCCAGTAGTACACAACAGGGACGGGACACTGAAGCTTTCTTT. Encoded protein: CASSTQQGRDTEAFF.

This clonotype was observed a few times. V gene TRBV20-1 combines with J gene TRBJ2-7; 8 bases fit TRBD1. Trimming took 3 bases from V and 8 from J; bases not matched to a gene: 12. The CDR3 is 14 residues long. Per germline, CDR1 DFQATT and CDR2 SNEGSKA (reference sequence). The CDR3 reads CSARARQGFDKQYF. The CDR3 bases are TGCAGTGCTAGGGCCCGACAGGGGTTCGACAAGCAGTACTTC.

V is TRBV4-1 and J is TRBJ2-3; D is unresolved. The CDR3 covers 13 residues. The V gene lost 2 bases and the J gene lost 5 bases, with 8 bases spanning the gap. Germline-derived CDR1 and CDR2 are MGHRA and YSYEKL. CDR3 protein: CASSQTHGDTQYF. In DNA, the CDR3 is TGCGCCAGCAGCCAAACCCACGGAGATACGCAGTATTTT.

There are many counts of this clonotype. V is TRBV30 and J is TRBJ2-5; D uncertain. The CDR3 has 14 amino acids. CDR1 and CDR2 from the germline V gene are GTSNPN and SVGIG (reference sequence). The ends were cut back, 1 base at V and 2 bases at J, with 11 bases in the middle. The CDR3 region has the DNA TGTGCCTGGAGTGGATTTCCCGGGCAAGAGACCCAGTACTTC. The encoded protein is CAWSGFPGQETQYF.

This clonotype was detected many times. The chain couples TRBV18 to TRBJ1-2; D is unresolved. CDR3 length: 16 residues. Trimming left V 5 bases short and J 0 bases short, with 16 bases between. Germline CDR1 and CDR2: KGHSH and LQKENI. The CDR3 loop is CASSSRESVANYGYTF. DNA of the CDR3: TGTGCCAGCTCATCTCGGGAGAGCGTAGCTAACTATGGCTACACCTTC. Using reference TRBV18 and TRBJ1-2 for the parts outside the CDR3, the full variable domain is NAGVMQNPRHLVRRRGQEARLRCSPMKGHSHVYWYRQLPEEGLKFMVYLQKENIIDESGMPKERFSAEFPKEGPSILRIQQVVRGDSAAYFCASSSRESVANYGYTFGSGTRLTVV.

This clonotype was seen a handful of times. The chain employs TRBV15 and TRBJ1-3; D is uncertain. Germline CDR1 reads LNHNV; CDR2 reads YYDKDF (reference sequence). This CDR3 comprises 16 residues. Trimming pared 0 bases from V and 0 bases from J, leaving 9 bases between. CDR3: CATSRDIGSSGNTIYF. The CDR3 nucleotides are TGTGCCACCAGCAGAGATATTGGGAGCTCTGGAAACACCATATATTTT.

This clonotype has ten or more counts. This rearrangement joins TRBV12-3 or TRBV12-4 to TRBJ2-1, with TRBD2 matching 10 bases. The CDR3 length is 17 residues. V gave up 5 bases and J gave up 7 bases; unmatched junction bases: 14. The CDR3 region is CASSPSSVAGGLNEQFF. CDR3 bases: TGTGCCAGCAGTCCCTCTTCGGTAGCGGGGGGCCTGAATGAGCAGTTCTTC.

This CDR3 is CASSPFGGAPLHF. For the CDR3, the DNA is TGTGCCAGCAGTCCCTTCGGTGGGGCACCCCTCCACTTT. The chain has TRBV27 and TRBJ1-6, with no clear D. Germline V gene lookup returns CDR1 MNHEY and CDR2 SMNVEV (reference sequence). The CDR3 is 13 residues long. The germline V and J ends were trimmed by 5 bases and 11 bases, with 13 bases remaining between them.